The next 32 T cell receptor beta chains were all read from a single sample in a study of cytomegalovirus exposure and HLA in healthy donors. A multiplex PCR was run with 60 Vbeta primers and 13 Jbeta primers. Repertoires were generated with immunoSEQ multiplex PCR, while TCRdb's copy carries only in-frame clones and drops some. The sample lists more than 95,000 clones, 55% to 75% occurring once. Sequencing used PBMCs. The receptors stem from a man aged 55 to 70 in good health and CMV-seronegative.

This clone was picked up many times. The V call is TRBV5-4, the J call TRBJ1-2; 9 bases are a match to TRBD1. In germline, CDR1 is SGHNT, CDR2 YYREEE (reference sequence). The V segment lost 3 bases and the J segment 7 bases; nucleotides outside the gene matches: 10. CDR3 length equals 15 residues. The CDR3 nucleotides read TGTGCCAGCAGCTCCCCCCCGGGACAGGGAAGTGGCTACACCTTC. This encodes CASSSPPGQGSGYTF. Full variable domain (rest looked up from reference TRBV5-4 and TRBJ1-2): ETGVTQSPTHLIKTRGQQVTLRCSSQSGHNTVSWYQQALGQGPQFIFQYYREEENGRGNFPPRFSGLQFPNYSSELNVNALELDDSALYLCASSSPPGQGSGYTFGSGTRLTVV.

This clone was seen a handful of times. The J gene is TRBJ1-2, the V gene TRBV19; D is perhaps TRBD1 (6 bases). Trimming pared 4 bases from V and 6 bases from J, leaving 15 bases between. The CDR3 spans 14 residues. Germline CDR1 and CDR2: LNHDA and SQIVND (reference sequence). The CDR3 nucleotides read TGTGCCAGTAGTAGGCAGGGGTTGTTGCATGGCTACACCTTC. Protein: CASSRQGLLHGYTF.

The rearrangement links TRBV7-8 to TRBJ2-5; no clear D gene. CDR3 length: 12 amino acids. Germline assignment: CDR1 SGHVS and CDR2 FQNEAQ. V gave up 6 bases and J gave up 5 bases, with 10 bases separating them. The CDR3 DNA sequence: TGTGCCAGCAGTGGCGGAGTGGAGACCCAGTACTTC. Residues: CASSGGVETQYF.

This clone was seen a handful of times. CDR3 protein: CASSIAGGWDQPQHF. The CDR3, as DNA: TGTGCCAGCAGCATTGCAGGGGGCTGGGATCAGCCCCAGCATTTT. The chain links TRBV7-2 to TRBJ1-5; 8 nucleotides line up with TRBD1. There are 15 residues in the CDR3. J gave up 5 bases and V 5 bases, and 8 bases lay outside the gene matches. Germline V gives CDR1 SGHTA, CDR2 FQGNSA.

This clone came up a few times. V gene TRBV4-2 combines with J gene TRBJ2-2; D might be TRBD2 (6 bases). V lost 0 bases and J lost 4, with 15 bases in between. Germline CDR1 and CDR2: LGHNA and YNFKEQ. The length of the CDR3 is 17 residues. The CDR3 spells CASSQEGLASRTGELFF. The CDR3 DNA is TGTGCCAGCAGCCAAGAGGGGCTAGCGAGCCGCACCGGGGAGCTGTTTTTT.

The chain employs TRBV5-4 and TRBJ1-4; 8 bases align to TRBD1. The CDR3 totals 15 residues. V was clipped by 3 bases and J by 8 bases; unmatched bases: 9. Germline loops: CDR1 SGHNT, CDR2 YYREEE (reference sequence). CDR3 bases: TGTGCCAGCAGCTCCAAACAGGGGGTACAAGAAAAACTGTTTTTT. Its translation: CASSSKQGVQEKLFF. Looking up the rest from reference TRBV5-4 and TRBJ1-4 gives the full variable domain: ETGVTQSPTHLIKTRGQQVTLRCSSQSGHNTVSWYQQALGQGPQFIFQYYREEENGRGNFPPRFSGLQFPNYSSELNVNALELDDSALYLCASSSKQGVQEKLFFGSGTQLSVL.

The CDR3 is CASRRPGATYEQYF. CDR3 in DNA: TGTGCCAGCAGGAGACCGGGAGCCACCTACGAGCAGTACTTC. V usage is TRBV27 and J usage is TRBJ2-7, with D possibly matching TRBD2 (6 bases). Between the trimmed V and J ends, which lost 6 bases and 2 bases, there was a span of 14 bases. This CDR3 is 14 amino acids long. Germline V lookup: CDR1 MNHEY, CDR2 SMNVEV (reference sequence).

This clone has only a few counts. The chain carries TRBV11-3 and TRBJ2-7; D is unclear. CDR3 size: 17 residues. The V and J ends lost 1 base and 0 bases respectively, with 16 bases between them. Germline V lookup: CDR1 SGHNT, CDR2 YENEEA. In nucleotides, the CDR3 is TGTGCCAGCAGCTTAGTAGTTGGCGCAGGAACCTCCTACGAGCAGTACTTC. It codes for CASSLVVGAGTSYEQYF.

The chain couples TRBV11-2 to TRBJ1-3; unclear D gene. CDR3 size: 14 residues. In germline, CDR1 is SGHAT, CDR2 FQNNGV. Trimming stripped 4 bases from V and 3 bases from J, with 10 bases between. The CDR3 protein is CASSSTRSGNTIYF. In DNA, the CDR3 is TGTGCCAGCAGCTCCACCCGCAGTGGAAACACCATATATTTT.

The chain couples TRBV2 to TRBJ1-1, with unresolved D. The germline V and J ends were trimmed by 5 bases and 7 bases, with 11 bases remaining between them. The CDR3 totals 12 residues. Germline CDR1 SNHLY, CDR2 FYNNEI. The CDR3 here is CASSLGGSEAFF. The CDR3 nucleotides are TGTGCCAGCAGTCTGGGAGGGAGTGAAGCTTTCTTT.

The chain couples TRBV15 to TRBJ2-6; 8 positions agree with TRBD1. Germline-derived CDR1 and CDR2 are LNHNV and YYDKDF (reference sequence). V dropped 0 bases and J dropped 0; count of bases not matched to a gene: 10. The CDR3 spans 20 residues. CDR3 in DNA: TGTGCCACCAGCAGAGAATATCCAGGGGGCCTCCACTCTGGGGCCAACGTCCTGACTTTC. It translates to CATSREYPGGLHSGANVLTF.

The chain combines TRBV5-1 with TRBJ1-3, with D maybe TRBD1 (6 bases). The CDR3 is made up of 14 amino acids. V gave up 2 bases and J gave up 3 bases, with 9 bases separating them. The germline gives CDR1 SGHRS, CDR2 YFSETQ. CDR3 sequence reads: CASSLQGRGNTIYF. In DNA form, the CDR3 reads TGCGCCAGCAGCTTACAGGGCCGTGGAAACACCATATATTTT.

J is TRBJ2-1 and V is TRBV4-2, with 8 bases lining up with TRBD1. The CDR3 length is 14 residues. Looked up from germline, CDR1 is LGHNA and CDR2 is YNFKEQ. The J segment lost 4 bases and the V segment lost 5 bases, leaving 4 bases of the junction unmatched. CDR3 residues: CASSAGQEYNEQFF. The CDR3 DNA sequence: TGTGCCAGCAGCGCGGGACAGGAGTACAATGAGCAGTTCTTC.

Many counts were recorded for this clone. The rearrangement links TRBV5-1 to TRBJ1-1; the D is unclear. Trimming shortened V by 3 bases and J by 4 bases, and 10 bases separated the two germline ends. The CDR3 sequence is 13 residues long. The V gene's germline CDR1 is SGHRS and CDR2 YFSETQ. CDR3 sequence (DNA): TGCGCCAGCAGCTCGGAGGTAACCACTGAAGCTTTCTTT. It is translated as CASSSEVTTEAFF.

The V and J genes are TRBV19 and TRBJ2-5; TRBD2 matches 9 bases. With the DNA end fitting TRBJ2-7 better, the J assignment may be wrong. CDR3 length: 16 residues. The germline gives CDR1 LNHDA, CDR2 SQIVND (reference sequence). CDR3 protein: CASSPLVAGVSYEQYF. DNA of the CDR3: TGTGCCAGTAGCCCACTTGTAGCGGGAGTGTCCTACGAGCAGTACTTC.

The chain employs TRBV29-1 and TRBJ1-1; D call uncertain. The V end lost 6 bases, the J end lost 3 bases, and 5 bases lay between the germline ends. CDR3 length: 10 residues. The germline gives CDR1 SQVTM, CDR2 ANQGSEA. The CDR3 loop is CSVADTEAFF. The CDR3 DNA is TGCAGCGTAGCTGACACTGAAGCTTTCTTT.

A few counts support this clone. The V gene is TRBV7-3, the J gene TRBJ1-2, with D perhaps TRBD1 (5 bases). Germline V lookup: CDR1 SGHTA, CDR2 FQGTGA. Trimming removed 3 bases at V and 6 bases at J, with 20 bases between. The CDR3 consists of 16 residues. The CDR3 reads CASSLEPRAGRHGYTF. For the CDR3, the DNA is TGTGCCAGCAGCTTGGAGCCTCGGGCAGGGCGGCATGGCTACACCTTC.

This clone was recorded once. Mismatch with germline at one junction end may stem from a read error. The chain has TRBV14 and TRBJ2-1, with TRBD2 matching over 9 bases. There are 16 residues in the CDR3. CDR1 is SGHDN and CDR2 is FVKESK in the germline V gene. The CDR3, as DNA: TGTGCCAGCAGCGAAGAAATGGGTAGCGGGAGAGCTAAGCAGTTCTTC. It encodes CASSEEMGSGRAKQFF.

This chain connects TRBV6-1 to TRBJ2-4; 7 bases map to TRBD1. The V and J ends lost 2 bases and 6 bases, in that order; junction bases with no gene match: 4. This CDR3 contains 14 residues. Per the germline V gene, CDR1 is MNHNS and CDR2 is SASEGT. The CDR3 is CASSERQGVNIQYF. CDR3 bases: TGTGCCAGCAGTGAACGGCAGGGGGTAAACATTCAGTACTTC.

The CDR3 loop is CASSETGGDTQYF. CDR3 nucleotide sequence: TGTGCCAGCAGCGAGACAGGGGGAGATACGCAGTATTTT. The chain recombines TRBV7-8 with TRBJ2-3, with 9 bases that match TRBD1. CDR1 and CDR2 (germline): SGHVS, FQNEAQ. The CDR3 has 13 residues. V lost 5 bases to trimming and J lost 5 bases; unmatched junction nucleotides: 2.

The chain recombines TRBV6-1 with TRBJ2-1, with 10 bases aligning to TRBD2. The CDR3 sequence is 16 residues long. Looked up from germline, CDR1 is MNHNS and CDR2 is SASEGT. V shed 4 bases and J 6 bases; nucleotides not matched to a gene: 9. CDR3: CASSGTSGNKRNEQFF. The CDR3 DNA is TGTGCCAGCAGTGGGACTAGCGGAAACAAACGCAATGAGCAGTTCTTC.

This chain uses TRBV19 with TRBJ2-3, with 9 nucleotides matching TRBD2. The germline CDR1 and CDR2 sequences are LNHDA and SQIVND (reference sequence). This CDR3 comprises 15 residues. J was trimmed by 4 bases and V by 6 bases; bases with no gene match: 8. In nucleotides, the CDR3 is TGTGCCAGTAGATGGGCGGGAGGGCCGGCAGATACGCAGTATTTT. This codes for CASRWAGGPADTQYF.

This chain joins TRBV28 and TRBJ1-2; tentatively, D is TRBD1 (6 bases). The CDR3 sequence is 12 residues long. Between the trimmed V and J ends, which lost 5 bases and 6 bases, there was a span of 10 bases. Germline loops: CDR1 MDHEN, CDR2 SYDVKM. CDR3 protein: CASSPGTHGYTF. Here the CDR3 DNA reads TGTGCCAGCAGTCCCGGGACACATGGCTACACCTTC.

The CDR3 DNA reads TGTGCCAGCAACGTAAGACGGAGCTTAATTTCACCCCTCCACTTT. Translation: CASNVRRSLISPLHF. V usage is TRBV6-1 and J usage is TRBJ1-6; no firm D call. V lost 7 bases to trimming and J lost 9 bases, with 19 bases between them. Per germline, CDR1 MNHNS and CDR2 SASEGT. The CDR3 is 15 residues long.

This clone showed up just once. The chain links TRBV5-1 to TRBJ1-6; perhaps TRBD1 as D (5 bases). Germline V gene sequence: CDR1 SGHRS, CDR2 YFSETQ. Trimming took 4 bases from V and 6 from J, leaving 17 bases between them. There are 16 residues in the CDR3. The CDR3 DNA follows: TGCGCCAGCAGCCCCGGAGGGGTTGGGGTTAATTCACCCCTCCACTTT. Translated, it gives CASSPGGVGVNSPLHF.

The V call is TRBV19, the J call TRBJ1-2; a possible D gene is TRBD1 (5 bases). The V and J ends lost 4 bases and 3 bases respectively, with 15 bases between them. Germline V CDR1 and CDR2: LNHDA, SQIVND (reference sequence). The CDR3 spans 15 residues. Here the CDR3 reads CASSNRDFKHYGYTF. The CDR3 region has the DNA TGTGCCAGTAGTAACCGGGACTTCAAACACTATGGCTACACCTTC. Drawing the rest from reference TRBV19 and TRBJ1-2, the complete variable domain is DGGITQSPKYLFRKEGQNVTLSCEQNLNHDAMYWYRQDPGQGLRLIYYSQIVNDFQKGDIAEGYSVSREKKESFPLTVTSAQKNPTAFYLCASSNRDFKHYGYTFGSGTRLTVV.

The chain is built from TRBV7-2 and TRBJ2-5; 7 positions match TRBD2. This CDR3 has 15 residues. Trimming removed 1 base from V and 4 bases from J; junction bases left unmatched: 6. Germline lookup yields CDR1 SGHTA and CDR2 FQGNSA. The CDR3 DNA reads as TGTGCCAGCAGCTTAGGCGGCGGGAGACCAGAGACCCAGTACTTC. Its translation is CASSLGGGRPETQYF. Filled out from reference TRBV7-2 and TRBJ2-5, the complete variable domain reads GAGVSQSPSNKVTEKGKDVELRCDPISGHTALYWYRQSLGQGLEFLIYFQGNSAPDKSGLPSDRFSAERTGGSVSTLTIQRTQQEDSAVYLCASSLGGGRPETQYFGPGTRLLVL.

The J gene is TRBJ1-4, the V gene TRBV4-1; 11 bases are shared with TRBD1. J gave up 2 bases and V 4 bases, and 6 bases lay outside the gene matches. This CDR3 has 17 residues. Germline V gene sequence: CDR1 MGHRA, CDR2 YSYEKL. CDR3 in amino acids: CASSRDRGRRTNEKLFF. CDR3 in DNA: TGCGCCAGCAGCCGGGACAGGGGGAGGAGGACTAATGAAAAACTGTTTTTT.

This chain joins TRBV6-1 and TRBJ2-3; tentatively, D is TRBD2 (5 bases). V was clipped by 4 bases and J by 0 bases, with 14 bases between them. The CDR3 is made up of 16 amino acids. The V gene's germline CDR1 is MNHNS and CDR2 SASEGT. The CDR3 DNA sequence: TGTGCCAGCAGTGCCCTAGCAGGTCCTAGCACAGATACGCAGTATTTT. Translation: CASSALAGPSTDTQYF.

The chain links TRBV2 to TRBJ1-1; maybe TRBD1 (5 bases). Germline CDR1 reads SNHLY; CDR2 reads FYNNEI. The V and J ends lost 0 bases and 11 bases respectively, with 10 bases between them. The CDR3 loop spans 12 amino acids. This chain's CDR3 is CASSEAGQGAFF. CDR3 bases: TGTGCCAGCAGTGAAGCCGGGCAGGGCGCTTTCTTT. Using reference TRBV2 and TRBJ1-1 for the parts outside the CDR3, the full variable domain is EPEVTQTPSHQVTQMGQEVILRCVPISNHLYFYWYRQILGQKVEFLVSFYNNEISEKSEIFDDQFSVERPDGSNFTLKIRSTKLEDSAMYFCASSEAGQGAFFGQGTRLTVV.

This chain connects TRBV6-1 to TRBJ2-7; TRBD2 might be the D (5 bases). The ends were cut back, 7 bases at V and 2 bases at J, with 15 bases in the middle. Looked up from germline, CDR1 is MNHNS and CDR2 is SASEGT. This CDR3 contains 14 residues. The CDR3 reads CASTPGGVTYEQYF. The CDR3 DNA sequence: TGTGCCAGCACCCCCGGAGGCGTGACCTACGAGCAGTACTTC.

This chain connects TRBV6-5 to TRBJ2-3, with a weak D call TRBD1 (6 bases). Trimming took off 2 bases at V and 4 bases at J, with 10 bases between the two ends. Germline V gene lookup returns CDR1 MNHEY and CDR2 SVGAGI. The CDR3 loop spans 14 amino acids. The CDR3 loop is CASSYQGPADTQYF. The CDR3 bases are TGTGCCAGCAGTTACCAGGGGCCGGCAGATACGCAGTATTTT.